This TCR beta chain was captured in a study of cytomegalovirus exposure and HLA in healthy donors. Regarding the study as a whole: Later on, analysis showed that most CMV-associated TCR beta chains appeared to be HLA-restricted.

The PCR had 60 Vbeta and 13 Jbeta primers. The method was immunoSEQ multiplex PCR; TCRdb's version includes in-frame clones alone and lacks a portion of them. Of roughly 200,000 clones detected, roughly 78% appear once; the ten largest clones hold 0.65%. Details on this clone: Antigen: not known.

The CDR3 length is 13 residues. Per the germline V gene, CDR1 is MNHNS and CDR2 is SASEGT. Trimming took off 8 bases at V and 4 bases at J, with 14 bases between the two ends. Sequenced material: PBMCs. The receptor's source is a boy aged 10-17 years in good health and CMV-seronegative. This chain joins TRBV6-1 and TRBJ1-2; D is ambiguous. The chain's CDR3 is CASHSPGSYGYTF. DNA for the CDR3: TGTGCCAGCCACTCGCCGGGAAGCTATGGCTACACCTTC.